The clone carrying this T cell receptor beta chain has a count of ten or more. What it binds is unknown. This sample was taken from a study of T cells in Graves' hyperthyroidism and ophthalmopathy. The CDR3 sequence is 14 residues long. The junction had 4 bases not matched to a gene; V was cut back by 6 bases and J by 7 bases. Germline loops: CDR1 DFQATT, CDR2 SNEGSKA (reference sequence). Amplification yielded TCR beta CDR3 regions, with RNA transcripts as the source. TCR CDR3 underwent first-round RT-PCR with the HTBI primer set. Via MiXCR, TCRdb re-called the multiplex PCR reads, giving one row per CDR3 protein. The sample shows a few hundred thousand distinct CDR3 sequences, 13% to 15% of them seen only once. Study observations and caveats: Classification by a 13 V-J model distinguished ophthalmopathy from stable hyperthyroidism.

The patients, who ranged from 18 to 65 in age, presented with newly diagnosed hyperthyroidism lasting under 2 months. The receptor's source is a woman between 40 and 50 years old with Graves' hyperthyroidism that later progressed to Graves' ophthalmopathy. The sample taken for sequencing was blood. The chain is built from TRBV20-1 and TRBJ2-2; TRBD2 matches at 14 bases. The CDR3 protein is CSAPTSGRGGELFF. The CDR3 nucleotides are TGCAGTGCCCCGACTAGCGGGAGGGGCGGGGAGCTGTTTTTT.